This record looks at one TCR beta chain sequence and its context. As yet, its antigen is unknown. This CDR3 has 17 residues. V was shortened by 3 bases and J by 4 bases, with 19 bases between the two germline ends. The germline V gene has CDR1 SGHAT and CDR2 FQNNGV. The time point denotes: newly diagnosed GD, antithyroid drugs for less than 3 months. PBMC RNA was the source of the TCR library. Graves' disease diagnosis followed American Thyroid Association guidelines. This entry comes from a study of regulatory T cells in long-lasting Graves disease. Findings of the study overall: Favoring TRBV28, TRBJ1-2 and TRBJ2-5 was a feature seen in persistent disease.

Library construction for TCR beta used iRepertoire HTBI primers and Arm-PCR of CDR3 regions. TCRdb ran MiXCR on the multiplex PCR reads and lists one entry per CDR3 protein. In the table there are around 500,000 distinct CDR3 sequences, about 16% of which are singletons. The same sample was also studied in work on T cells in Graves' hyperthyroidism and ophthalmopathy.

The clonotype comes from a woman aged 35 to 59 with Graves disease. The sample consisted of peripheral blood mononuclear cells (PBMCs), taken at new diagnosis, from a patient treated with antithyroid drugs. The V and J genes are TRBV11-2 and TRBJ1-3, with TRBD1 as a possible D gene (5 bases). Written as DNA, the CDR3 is TGTGCCAGCAGCTTGGGCAGGACAAACCTCGTGGGAAACACCATATATTTT. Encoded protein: CASSLGRTNLVGNTIYF.